This TCR beta chain was retrieved from a study of post-analysis software for immune sequencing data. Study in general: The study covered relapsing-remitting, secondary progressive and progressive-relapsing courses of multiple sclerosis. Study observations and caveats: The study found TRBV5-6, TRBV5-1 and TRBV20-1 among five TRBV segments more frequent in patients than controls. The normalized Chao1 diversity of multiple sclerosis patients was significantly lower than that of controls.

The sample holds a few counts of this clonotype. The antigen is not known. CDR3 length: 12 amino acids. Germline loops: CDR1 DFQATT, CDR2 SNEGSKA (reference sequence). Prepared TCR beta cDNA libraries contained unique molecular identifiers. TCRdb re-analysed the PCR reads in MiXCR, keeping a single row per CDR3 protein. The repertoire holds almost 700,000 distinct CDR3 sequences, with around 60% as singletons. This sequence joins TRBV20-1 and TRBJ2-7; D is undetermined. Judging by the DNA end, TRBJ2-5 fits better; the J call may be wrong. Sequencing used blood. The TCR was taken from a girl aged 2 to 9 with multiple sclerosis. Here the CDR3 reads CSARDQRRTQYF. The CDR3 DNA is TGCAGTGCTAGAGATCAGAGGAGGACCCAGTACTTC.